One and the same sample provided the 2 T cell receptor beta chains below, sequenced in a study of cytotoxic CD8 clonotypes in ibrutinib-treated CLL. Repertoires were generated with immunoSEQ multiplex PCR, while TCRdb's copy carries only in-frame clones and drops some. The data contain about 200,000 clones, roughly 65% of them singletons. Sample: PBMCs, taken after 12 months of ibrutinib treatment. Every receptor here comes from a human donor with chronic lymphocytic leukemia.

This chain uses TRBV30 with TRBJ2-2; D tentatively fits TRBD1 or TRBD2 (5 bases each). There are 15 residues in the CDR3. The V gene's germline CDR1 is GTSNPN and CDR2 SVGIG (reference sequence). V lost 8 bases and J lost 1, with 17 bases in between. The CDR3 DNA reads TGTGCCGGGAAACGGGGACCCCTGAACACCGGGGAGCTGTTTTTT. Encoded protein: CAGKRGPLNTGELFF.

The chain couples TRBV29-1 to TRBJ2-7; tentatively, D is TRBD1 (5 bases). V was trimmed by 4 bases and J by 4 bases, leaving 11 bases between them. The CDR3 totals 12 residues. Germline assignment: CDR1 SQVTM and CDR2 ANQGSEA. The CDR3 nucleotides are TGCAGCGTTGCCCTTGACAGTTACGAGCAGTACTTC. Residues: CSVALDSYEQYF.